The 20 T cell receptor beta chains in this list originate from one sample, sequenced in a study of resident and recirculating memory T cells in vitiligo. Repertoires were generated with immunoSEQ multiplex PCR, while TCRdb's copy carries only in-frame clones and drops some. This repertoire shows more than 65,000 clones, approximately 89% found once; its top ten account for less than 5%. Sequencing used blood. These receptor sequences come from a male donor with vitiligo.

This chain connects TRBV5-1 to TRBJ2-1; the match to TRBD1 covers 8 bases. V lost 4 bases, J lost 6 bases, and 12 bases stayed unmatched. Germline V gene data show CDR1 as SGHRS and CDR2 as YFSETQ. This CDR3 is built from 16 residues. The CDR3 loop is CASSTDTGQEGNEQFF. CDR3 nucleotide sequence: TGCGCCAGCAGCACGGACACGGGACAGGAGGGCAATGAGCAGTTCTTC. Supplemented by reference TRBV5-1 and TRBJ2-1, the full variable domain reads KAGVTQTPRYLIKTRGQQVTLSCSPISGHRSVSWYQQTPGQGLQFLFEYFSETQRNKGNFPGRFSGRQFSNSRSEMNVSTLELGDSALYLCASSTDTGQEGNEQFFGPGTRLTVL.

The chain joins TRBV4-3 to TRBJ1-3; the D gene is possibly TRBD1 (6 bases). Per the germline V gene, CDR1 is LGHNA and CDR2 is YSLEER. Trimming left V 0 bases short and J 4 bases short, with 16 bases between. This CDR3 is 17 amino acids long. The CDR3 is CASSQEVTGTGGNTIYF. In nucleotides, the CDR3 is TGCGCCAGCAGCCAAGAGGTTACAGGGACGGGAGGAAACACCATATATTTT.

The chain carries TRBV5-1 and TRBJ1-6; D not resolved. Germline values: CDR1 SGHRS, CDR2 YFSETQ. Between the trimmed V and J ends, which lost 0 bases and 6 bases, there was a span of 10 bases. The CDR3 is 15 amino acids. The CDR3 loop is CASSLEQVPNSPLHF. The CDR3 bases are TGCGCCAGCAGCTTGGAGCAGGTTCCTAATTCACCCCTCCACTTT.

The chain combines TRBV20-1 with TRBJ1-1; a possible D gene is TRBD1 (5 bases). The V gene's germline CDR1 is DFQATT and CDR2 SNEGSKA (reference sequence). The V end lost 8 bases, the J end lost 4 bases, and 11 bases lay between the germline ends. The CDR3 loop spans 11 amino acids. In nucleotides, the CDR3 is TGCAGTATTCAGGGTAGCACTGAAGCTTTCTTT. It encodes CSIQGSTEAFF.

This rearrangement joins TRBV27 to TRBJ2-3; 7 bases agree with TRBD1. Trimming took 8 bases from V and 0 from J; bases not matched to a gene: 11. Per the germline V gene, CDR1 is MNHEY and CDR2 is SMNVEV (reference sequence). The CDR3 has 16 amino acids. The DNA for the CDR3 is TGTGCCAGCCGCCTTCGACAGGGCTCCAGCACAGATACGCAGTATTTT. Translated, it gives CASRLRQGSSTDTQYF.

The chain is built from TRBV28 and TRBJ1-3; D gene uncertain. Trimming pared 3 bases from V and 4 bases from J, leaving 10 bases between. This CDR3 region has 14 residues. The V gene's germline CDR1 is MDHEN and CDR2 SYDVKM. The CDR3 loop is CASSFTGIGNTIYF. CDR3 coding DNA: TGTGCCAGCAGTTTTACCGGGATCGGAAACACCATATATTTT.

The J gene is TRBJ2-7, the V gene TRBV7-6, with 13 nucleotides matching TRBD2. With V trimmed by 1 base and J by 5 bases, 2 bases remained unmatched. The V gene's germline CDR1 is SGHVS and CDR2 FNYEAQ. CDR3 size: 15 residues. DNA for the CDR3: TGTGCCAGCAGCTTAGTCGGACTAGCGGGGGACGAGCAGTACTTC. Translated: CASSLVGLAGDEQYF.

In its sample, this clone was seen once. The J gene is TRBJ2-7, the V gene TRBV5-1; D call uncertain. The CDR3 is 14 residues long. Deletions cut 3 bases from V and 0 bases from J, with 10 bases between. The germline gives CDR1 SGHRS, CDR2 YFSETQ. The CDR3 DNA is TGCGCCAGCAGCTATGGATGGAGCTCCTACGAGCAGTACTTC. It yields the protein CASSYGWSSYEQYF.

The chain employs TRBV6-1 and TRBJ1-1; D uncertain. Trimming removed 1 base from V and 13 bases from J, with 13 bases in between. Germline V gives CDR1 MNHNS, CDR2 SASEGT. The CDR3 runs 12 residues. The DNA of the CDR3 is TGTGCCAGCAGTGAAGGTATGACGCGGCTTTTCTTT. It encodes CASSEGMTRLFF.

The J gene is TRBJ1-5, the V gene TRBV18, with a tentative D call TRBD1 (5 bases). V lost 6 bases and J 3 bases, leaving 21 bases between the germline ends. There are 17 residues in the CDR3. Germline CDR1 reads KGHSH; CDR2 reads LQKENI. CDR3 bases: TGTGCCAGCTCTACCGGCGGCGGGGCAGAGTCCAATCAGCCCCAGCATTTT. This encodes CASSTGGGAESNQPQHF.

The gene calls are TRBV6-5 and TRBJ2-5, with TRBD1 matching over 9 bases. Judging by the DNA end, TRBJ2-7 fits better; the J call may be wrong. This CDR3 contains 14 residues. Germline loops: CDR1 MNHEY, CDR2 SVGAGI. The CDR3, as DNA: TGTGCCAGCAGTTATGGGACAGGGCCGTACGAGCAGTACTTC. Translated, it gives CASSYGTGPYEQYF.

The rearrangement joins TRBV13 to TRBJ1-6; tentative D call: TRBD1 (5 bases). The CDR3 totals 18 residues. Germline lookup yields CDR1 PRHDT and CDR2 FYEKMQ (reference sequence). Trimming removed 4 bases from V and 0 bases from J, with 16 bases in between. CDR3 sequence reads: CASSSWRAGSSYNSPLHF. Written as DNA, the CDR3 is TGTGCCAGCAGCTCTTGGAGGGCAGGGAGCTCCTATAATTCACCCCTCCACTTT.

This chain links TRBV20-1 with TRBJ2-1; D is unclear. The V end was cut by 1 base, the J end by 5 bases, with 3 bases between. The CDR3 extends over 11 amino acids. Germline loops: CDR1 DFQATT, CDR2 SNEGSKA (reference sequence). CDR3 sequence (DNA): TGCAGTGCTAGAGGTAACAATGAGCAGTTCTTC. This gives the protein CSARGNNEQFF.

This sequence joins TRBV28 and TRBJ2-2; possibly TRBD2 for D (5 bases). This CDR3 has 16 residues. The germline V gene has CDR1 MDHEN and CDR2 SYDVKM. Trimming stripped 4 bases from V and 0 bases from J, with 12 bases between. The CDR3 reads CASSSRDYSNTGELFF. In DNA form, the CDR3 reads TGTGCCAGCAGTTCGCGAGACTACTCGAACACCGGGGAGCTGTTTTTT.

Of note for this clone: Being one base from a much bigger clone, this may be a read error. J is TRBJ2-3 and V is TRBV6-1, with 12 bases identical to TRBD2. V trimming: 2 bases; J trimming: 4 bases; junction bases outside the gene matches: 1. The length of the CDR3 is 15 residues. Germline V gene lookup returns CDR1 MNHNS and CDR2 SASEGT. The CDR3 DNA follows: TGTGCCAGCAGTGAACTAGCGGGGGGGCCAGATACGCAGTATTTT. Encoded protein: CASSELAGGPDTQYF.

This chain uses TRBV4-3 with TRBJ2-2; 8 bases fit TRBD2. The CDR3 contains 17 residues. Unmatched junction bases numbered 13, after V lost 4 bases and J lost 6 bases. Germline V lookup: CDR1 LGHNA, CDR2 YSLEER. In nucleotides, the CDR3 is TGCGCCAGCAGCCCCCGGGGGGGGGCCCCCAACGCCGGGGAGCTGTTTTTT. Translated, it gives CASSPRGGAPNAGELFF.

The chain employs TRBV7-9 and TRBJ2-5, with D possibly matching TRBD1 (6 bases). The CDR3 has 16 residues. Germline V gene data show CDR1 as SEHNR and CDR2 as FQNEAQ (reference sequence). V gave up 11 bases and J gave up 0 bases, with 22 bases separating them. CDR3 region: CAVPSMTGEYQETQYF. The DNA of the CDR3 is TGTGCCGTTCCATCCATGACAGGTGAATACCAAGAGACCCAGTACTTC.

This chain connects TRBV15 to TRBJ2-5; D not certain. This CDR3 comprises 13 residues. Looked up from germline, CDR1 is LNHNV and CDR2 is YYDKDF (reference sequence). Trimming pared 1 base from V and 5 bases from J, leaving 8 bases between. The DNA of the CDR3 is TGTGCCACCAGCAGAGCGGGTACGGAGACCCAGTACTTC. This sequence encodes CATSRAGTETQYF.

The chain carries TRBV5-5 and TRBJ1-5; 9 nucleotides match TRBD1. The J segment lost 5 bases and the V segment lost 5 bases, leaving 5 bases of the junction unmatched. The CDR3 has 14 residues. Germline V lookup: CDR1 SGHKS, CDR2 YYEKEE (reference sequence). In nucleotides, the CDR3 is TGTGCCAGCAGTTCCGGGACAGGGTATCAGCCCCAGCATTTT. Translating it yields CASSSGTGYQPQHF. Variable domain in full (rest from reference TRBV5-5 and TRBJ1-5): DAGVTQSPTHLIKTRGQQVTLRCSPISGHKSVSWYQQVLGQGPQFIFQYYEKEERGRGNFPDRFSARQFPNYSSELNVNALLLGDSALYLCASSSGTGYQPQHFGDGTRLSIL.

This clone was seen only once. The chain combines TRBV7-8 with TRBJ2-7; D uncertain. The CDR3 sequence is 14 residues long. The ends were cut back, 1 base at V and 3 bases at J, with 10 bases in the middle. Germline assignment: CDR1 SGHVS and CDR2 FQNEAQ. The CDR3 loop reads CASSLGAILYEQYF. In DNA, the CDR3 is TGTGCCAGCAGCTTAGGGGCCATCCTCTACGAGCAGTACTTC.